These T cell receptor beta chains were read from a single sample in a study of CD8+ T cells in alopecia areata. Profiled with immunoSEQ multiplex PCR; TCRdb holds only in-frame clones, not every one. The sample shows roughly 130,000 clones, 45% to 60% of them seen only once. The specimen was CD4+ T cells sorted from blood, collected at week 0. The receptors shown here come from a human donor with alopecia areata. The conserved cysteine and the conserved F or W are not part of the CDR3 here. Size is stated for part of the rows, as once, few or many counts, or as a class when the clone is expanded.

CDR3,V,J,size
ASSRGDRDHTEAF,TRBV4-1,TRBJ1-1,NA
ASSVTAGTGNPEAF,TRBV5-4,TRBJ1-1,few
ASSQSSPGIEETQY,TRBV23-1,TRBJ2-5,NA
ASRDVTDNTEAF,TRBV10-2,TRBJ1-1,NA
ASSESGGEAF,TRBV2,TRBJ1-1,NA
ASSFSYRHLNEQF,TRBV7-9,TRBJ2-1,NA
ASSDRVGLQGDTQY,TRBV9,TRBJ2-3,NA
ASSVKQGAGANVLT,TRBV5-1,TRBJ2-6,NA
ASSSDRGLNQPQH,TRBV5-6,TRBJ1-5,NA
SGRDSGTGELF,TRBV29-1,TRBJ2-2,NA
ASSLSGARQETQY,TRBV5-1,TRBJ2-5,NA
ASSVRMGAGELF,TRBV9,TRBJ2-2,NA
ASSNSGALYNEQF,TRBV5-1,TRBJ2-1,NA
ASSPTGDYGYT,TRBV6-5,TRBJ1-2,NA
ASSNAVNYEQY,TRBV7-9,TRBJ2-7,once
ASSQDHRVGRAF,TRBV4-1,TRBJ1-1,NA
ASSLGLAGGSYNEQF,TRBV5-1,TRBJ2-1,NA
ASSSSSYEQY,TRBV18,TRBJ2-7,NA
ASSASWSGEQF,TRBV6-5,TRBJ2-1,NA
ASSLDRGTHSPLH,TRBV5-1,TRBJ1-6,NA
AININRGAEAF,TRBV10-3,TRBJ1-1,NA
ASSGGLQETQY,TRBV2,TRBJ2-5,once
ASSQGRTGADTQY,TRBV4-3,TRBJ2-3,NA
ASSLEVRSNQPQH,TRBV28,TRBJ1-5,NA
ASSVGLRGETQY,TRBV9,TRBJ2-5,NA
ASSRGSGTHNTEAF,TRBV19,TRBJ1-1,NA
ASSVAGTGELF,TRBV9,TRBJ2-2,few
ASSERGQSYGYT,TRBV2,TRBJ1-2,NA
ASRMGAGAYEQY,TRBV27,TRBJ2-7,NA
ASSLGPNTEAF,TRBV5-6,TRBJ1-1,NA
ASSPTGPNYEQY,TRBV18,TRBJ2-7,NA
ASSRREVGGLPNEQF,TRBV4-2,TRBJ2-1,NA
ASSSHRGSYNEQF,TRBV19,TRBJ2-1,few
AIGESQQETQY,TRBV10-3,TRBJ2-5,few
ASMSGGTTYEQY,TRBV5-1,TRBJ2-7,few
ASSLAVAGADTQY,TRBV5-1,TRBJ2-3,few
AWDASLGVGDSPLH,TRBV30,TRBJ1-6,NA
ASSVGAPSTDTQY,TRBV9,TRBJ2-3,NA
SVRTSGAETQY,TRBV29-1,TRBJ2-5,few
ASSEELAGFTDTQY,TRBV2,TRBJ2-3,once
ASSRIKD,TRBV23-1,TRBJ2-7,NA
ASSQSGTGYT,TRBV7-2,TRBJ1-2,NA
ASSVTSGQETQY,TRBV9,TRBJ2-5,few
AISERTANYGYT,TRBV10-3,TRBJ1-2,few
ASCPSLLRPYEQY,TRBV27,TRBJ2-7,once
ASSLRPAAGTNTGELF,TRBV7-9,TRBJ2-2,NA
ASSLGRVIVSGANVLT,TRBV5-6,TRBJ2-6,few
AISDQEEDYGYT,TRBV10-3,TRBJ1-2,NA